This TCR beta chain was sequenced for a study of blood T cell dynamics during melanoma immunotherapy (dated by TCRdb to 2020 to 2022). Some background on the complete study: Patients with metastatic melanoma were treated with first-line pembrolizumab or nivolumab plus ipilimumab as standard of care in the United Kingdom. The training cohort consisted of consecutive patients, while an additional independent group of patients from the same centre was pooled to form an external validation set. To find early correlates of response, the study profiled the peripheral T cell receptor repertoires of patients with metastatic melanoma both before and after one cycle of checkpoint inhibitor therapy. What the authors observed across the whole study: Whether the T cell clones driving repertoire changes were melanoma-specific or reflected general immune activation could not be determined in the study. Unlike progressors, patients who went on to achieve disease control showed a bifurcated reorganization of the PBMC repertoire at W3, with either increased clonality or increased diversity. The relatively small sample size was acknowledged as a potential limitation on generalization of the results.

Comments on this clone: Its antigen is still unknown. Base qualities were left out, and no much larger clone turns up one base away.

The time point tag for this specimen amounts to: week 3, after first cycle of checkpoint inhibitor. Blood samples were taken at two points: before treatment (T0) and at week 3 (W3), which came after the first cycle of checkpoint blockade. Except for a couple of patients with rapid clinical progression, response was assessed 12 weeks after the first infusion by RECIST 1.1; disease control meant complete response, partial response or stable disease. Any patient who had received prior systemic cancer treatment, was on concomitant immunosuppressant therapy or had synchronous other active malignancies was excluded. To track both circulating cells and T cell turnover, TCR beta was sequenced from bulk PBMC as well as from plasma cell-free DNA. Lymphoprep and SepMate tubes were used to isolate PBMC from blood, and red cell lysis was then performed. QIAamp DNA Blood Mini kits were used to extract DNA from PBMC and sorted T cell subsets.

A fixed 350 ng of DNA was loaded for every bulk PBMC sample. Following the manufacturer instructions, the immunoSEQ TCRb Assay kit was used to amplify TCR beta CDR3 sequences from genomic DNA. The KAPA Library Quantification Kit for Illumina platforms was used to quantify pooled libraries by qPCR. Pooled libraries were sequenced on an Illumina NextSeq 500, clustered at roughly 0.55-1.1 pM. As for how the authors treated the data: Analysis of the TCR data relied on immunoSEQ ANALYZER and the R LymphoSeq package. A rearrangement efficiency score was calculated as productive divided by the sum of productive and non-productive CDR3 sequences. Clonality was measured with the Gini coefficient and diversity with the Renyi index at alpha=1, and both measures were compared pairwise between timepoints within each patient. Clonal relatedness used an edit distance of 3, and repertoire similarity used the Bhattacharyya coefficient, both computed in LymphoSeq. To classify response, a linear discriminant analysis based on week-3 changes in clonality and diversity was built with the R MASS and caret packages. The table comes from immuneACCESS by way of TCRdb, which keeps in-frame sequences with V and J called. Part of the clones is missing from these tables; in studies checked, under half for an unresolved V gene and the rest for unknown reasons. V, J and clone size were drawn from that table, and D and trimming were deduced from the DNA. This sample gives about 11,000 clones in total; nearly 90% of them show up just once. The top ten hold almost 6.5% of the sample.

Taken from the germline V gene, the CDR1 and CDR2 loops are SGHRS and YFSETQ. Trimming at the junction amounts to 5 bases on V and 4 bases on J, and the germline ends lie 17 bases apart. The CDR3 contains 15 residues, cysteine and phenylalanine counted. The retained sequence is limited to the CDR3, 45 bases, with the frame set at the first base. Material: blood, obtained from a patient treated with checkpoint blockade. Here the chain combines TRBV5-1 and TRBJ2-3, and TRBD2 may be the D gene, going by 5 matching bases. The source of this sequence is a human donor with melanoma. The CDR3: CASSPPASEADTQYF. The base sequence is TGCGCCAGCAGTCCCCCGGCTTCGGAGGCAGATACGCAGTATTTT.